The rows below give T cell receptor beta chains drawn from one sample of a study of memory B cells and T cells in multiple sclerosis. No antigens are known for them. The repertoire was sequenced with immunoSEQ multiplex PCR; TCRdb's copy has only in-frame clones and lacks some. The data contain 12,000 or so clones, just under 85% of them singletons. What was sequenced was PBMCs from blood kept in culture. The source of these receptors is a human donor with multiple sclerosis. The CDR3 runs from the conserved cysteine through the conserved F or W. The D gene is left open where the match is weak. Only part of the rows carry a size: once, few, many, or a class if the clone is expanded.

len	v_gene	j_gene	abundance	d_gene	CDR3nt	CDR3aa
16	TRBV4-1	TRBJ2-1	NA	TRBD2	TGCGCCAGCAGCCTTAGCGGGAGGAGCTCCTACAATGAGCAGTTCTTC	CASSLSGRSSYNEQFF
14	TRBV28	TRBJ2-7	NA	NA	TGTGCCAGCAGGTCCCAGGCGGGCTCCTACGAGCAGTACTTC	CASRSQAGSYEQYF
13	TRBV19	TRBJ2-7	few	TRBD1	TGTGCCAGTAGTACGGGACAGGGAGGCGAGCAGTACTTC	CASSTGQGGEQYF
15	TRBV4-1	TRBJ1-1	NA	NA	TGCGCCAGCAGCCAAGGGTCACAAATGAACACTGAAGCTTTCTTT	CASSQGSQMNTEAFF
16	TRBV5-1	TRBJ2-7	NA	TRBD1	TGCGCCAGCAGCTTGGAAGGACAGGGTAGCTCCTACGAGCAGTACTTC	CASSLEGQGSSYEQYF
15	TRBV19	TRBJ1-1	few	TRBD1	TGTGCCAGTAGTAACAGGGGTTCGTATGACACTGAAGCTTTCTTT	CASSNRGSYDTEAFF
12	TRBV2	TRBJ1-1	NA	NA	TGTGCCAGTCTGCGGAGCGGCACTGAAGCTTTCTTT	CASLRSGTEAFF
14	TRBV6-1	TRBJ1-2	NA	NA	TGTGCCAGCAGACGCCTAGGCGACGGCTATGGCTACACCTTC	CASRRLGDGYGYTF
15	TRBV5-1	TRBJ2-1	NA	NA	TGCGCCAGCGGGCGATTGGACAGCTCCTACAATGAGCAGTTCTTC	CASGRLDSSYNEQFF
13	TRBV9	TRBJ2-5	NA	TRBD1	TGTGCCAGCAGCGTAGGACAGGGTTCGGACCAGTACTTC	CASSVGQGSDQYF
16	TRBV28	TRBJ2-7	NA	TRBD1	TGTGCCAGCAGTTGGAACAGGGGGCAAAGCTCCTACGAGCAGTACTTC	CASSWNRGQSSYEQYF
16	TRBV27	TRBJ2-7	NA	TRBD1	TGTGCCAGCAGTTTTGTAGGGGGCCCTAGCTCCTACGAGCAGTACTTC	CASSFVGGPSSYEQYF
13	TRBV7-9	TRBJ1-5	NA	NA	TGTGCCAGCGCAGTAGGAGAAAATCAGCCCCAGCATTTT	CASAVGENQPQHF